One and the same sample provided the 7 T cell receptor beta chains below, sequenced in a study of blood T cell repertoires in COVID-19. Using immunoSEQ multiplex PCR, the repertoire was profiled, and TCRdb retains in-frame clones only, with some absent. Here the sample spans 150,000 to 200,000 clones, about 85% being singletons. Sequencing used peripheral blood. These receptors originate from a man older than 75 with COVID-19, enrolled during active disease.

This clone was detected once. The V gene is TRBV5-8, the J gene TRBJ1-5; TRBD1 aligns across 11 bases. The CDR3 loop spans 16 amino acids. The V gene's germline CDR1 is SGHTS and CDR2 YDEGEE. V shed 4 bases and J 2 bases; nucleotides not matched to a gene: 5. In nucleotides, the CDR3 is TGTGCCAGCAGCGGAGGGACAGGGGGAGGCAATCAGCCCCAGCATTTT. This gives the protein CASSGGTGGGNQPQHF.

This sequence joins TRBV6-6 and TRBJ1-4; 8 positions agree with TRBD1. CDR1 is MNHNY and CDR2 is SVGAGI in the germline V gene (reference sequence). V lost 6 bases to trimming and J lost 4 bases; unmatched junction nucleotides: 4. The CDR3 loop spans 14 amino acids. The CDR3, as DNA: TGTGCCAGCAGCAGACAGGGGAGTAATGAAAAACTGTTTTTT. Its translation: CASSRQGSNEKLFF.

This sequence joins TRBV24-1 and TRBJ2-2; 7 nucleotides align to TRBD1. V lost 10 bases to trimming and J lost 6 bases; unmatched junction nucleotides: 7. The germline V gene has CDR1 KGHDR and CDR2 SFDVKD. The CDR3 runs 13 residues. The CDR3, as DNA: TGTGCCACTGGGGACAGCCGGGCCGGGGAGCTGTTTTTT. Amino acids: CATGDSRAGELFF.

The chain has TRBV3-1 (or the pseudogene TRBV3-2) and TRBJ2-2, with D tentatively TRBD1 (5 bases). Germline-derived CDR1 and CDR2 are LGHDT and YNNKEL (reference sequence). The V end was cut by 4 bases, the J end by 1 base, with 10 bases between. The CDR3 covers 15 residues. The CDR3 reads CASSRRGQNTGELFF. The CDR3, as DNA: TGTGCCAGCAGCCGACGAGGACAGAACACCGGGGAGCTGTTTTTT.

J is TRBJ2-5 and V is TRBV4-1; possibly TRBD1 for D (5 bases). V lost 0 bases and J lost 5, with 13 bases in between. This CDR3 has 15 residues. Germline loops: CDR1 MGHRA, CDR2 YSYEKL. The CDR3 DNA sequence: TGCGCCAGCAGCCAAGAGATGTGGGGCCGGGAGACCCAGTACTTC. Protein product: CASSQEMWGRETQYF.

This sequence joins TRBV6-1 and TRBJ1-6; D not certain. The CDR3 totals 15 residues. Germline CDR1 and CDR2: MNHNS and SASEGT. Trimming left V 1 base short and J 0 bases short, with 4 bases between. This chain's CDR3 is CASSEDGSYNSPLHF. The CDR3, as DNA: TGTGCCAGCAGTGAAGACGGCTCCTATAATTCACCCCTCCACTTT.

This clone showed up just a few times. The gene calls are TRBV23-1 and TRBJ1-2; D unresolved. TRBV23-1 counts as an open reading frame of uncertain function. The CDR3 loop spans 18 amino acids. Trimming left V 5 bases short and J 5 bases short, with 27 bases between. The DNA for the CDR3 is TGCGCCAGCAGTGCTAGGTCCTCAGCCCCTTCCCCTTTATATGGCTACACCTTC. It is translated as CASSARSSAPSPLYGYTF.